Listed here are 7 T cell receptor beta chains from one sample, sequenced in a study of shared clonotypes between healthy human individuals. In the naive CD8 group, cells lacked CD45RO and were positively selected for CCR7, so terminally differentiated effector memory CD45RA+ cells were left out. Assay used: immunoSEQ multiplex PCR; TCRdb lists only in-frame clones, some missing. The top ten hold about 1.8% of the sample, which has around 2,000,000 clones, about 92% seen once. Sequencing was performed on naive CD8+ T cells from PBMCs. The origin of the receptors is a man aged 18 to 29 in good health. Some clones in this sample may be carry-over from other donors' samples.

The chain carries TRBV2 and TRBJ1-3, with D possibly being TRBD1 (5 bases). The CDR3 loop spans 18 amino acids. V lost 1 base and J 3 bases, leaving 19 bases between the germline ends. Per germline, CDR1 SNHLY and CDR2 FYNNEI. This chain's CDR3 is CASSEGPGRLGSGNTIYF. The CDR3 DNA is TGTGCCAGCAGTGAAGGACCGGGACGGCTAGGAAGTGGAAACACCATATATTTT.

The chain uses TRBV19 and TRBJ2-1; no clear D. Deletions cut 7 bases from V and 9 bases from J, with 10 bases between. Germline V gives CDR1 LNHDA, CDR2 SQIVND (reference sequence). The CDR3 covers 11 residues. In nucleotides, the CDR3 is TGTGCCAGTACGAAGGCGAGTGAGCAGTTCTTC. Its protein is CASTKASEQFF. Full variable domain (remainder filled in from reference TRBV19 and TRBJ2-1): DGGITQSPKYLFRKEGQNVTLSCEQNLNHDAMYWYRQDPGQGLRLIYYSQIVNDFQKGDIAEGYSVSREKKESFPLTVTSAQKNPTAFYLCASTKASEQFFGPGTRLTVL.

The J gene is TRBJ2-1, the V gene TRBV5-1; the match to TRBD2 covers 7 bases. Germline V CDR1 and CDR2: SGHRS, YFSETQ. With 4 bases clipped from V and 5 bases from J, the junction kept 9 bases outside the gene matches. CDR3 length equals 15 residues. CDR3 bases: TGCGCCAGCAGCGAGGGACTACTTTACAACAATGAGCAGTTCTTC. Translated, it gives CASSEGLLYNNEQFF.

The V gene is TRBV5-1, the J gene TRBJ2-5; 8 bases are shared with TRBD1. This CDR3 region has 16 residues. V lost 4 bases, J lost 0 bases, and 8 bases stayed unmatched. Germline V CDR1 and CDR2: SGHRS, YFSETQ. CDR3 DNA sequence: TGCGCCAGCAGCATGGACAGGGTCGGGTACCAAGAGACCCAGTACTTC. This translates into CASSMDRVGYQETQYF.

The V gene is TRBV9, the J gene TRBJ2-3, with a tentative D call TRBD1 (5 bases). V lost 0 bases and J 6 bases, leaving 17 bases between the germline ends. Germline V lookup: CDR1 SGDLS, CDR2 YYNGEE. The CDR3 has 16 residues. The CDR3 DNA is TGTGCCAGCAGCGTAGGGGGTTCGTGGGGCCGGGATACGCAGTATTTT. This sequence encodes CASSVGGSWGRDTQYF.

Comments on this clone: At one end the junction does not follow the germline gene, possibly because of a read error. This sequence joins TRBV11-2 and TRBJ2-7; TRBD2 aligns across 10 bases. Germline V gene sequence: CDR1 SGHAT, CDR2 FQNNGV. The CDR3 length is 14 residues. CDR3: CASTLAGGPHEQYF. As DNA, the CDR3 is TGTGCCAGCACCTTAGCGGGAGGCCCACACGAGCAGTACTTC.

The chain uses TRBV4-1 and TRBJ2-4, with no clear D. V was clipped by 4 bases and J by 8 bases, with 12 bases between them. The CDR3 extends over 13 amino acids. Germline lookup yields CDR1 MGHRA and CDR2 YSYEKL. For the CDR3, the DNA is TGCGCCAGCAGCCCCCGTTCCGGGTACATTCAGTACTTC. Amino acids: CASSPRSGYIQYF.